The present TCR beta chain was sequenced within a study of blood T cell repertoires in COVID-19. Germline trimming cut 0 bases from V and 9 bases from J; bases unmatched to any gene: 5. The CDR3 contains 13 residues. CDR1 is MNHEY and CDR2 is SMNVEV in the germline V gene (reference sequence). Authors' processing steps: Amplified reference gene primers provided the basis for estimating nucleated cell counts. Using immunoSEQ multiplex PCR, the repertoire was profiled, and TCRdb retains in-frame clones only, with some absent. The V and J calls and clone size come from that table; D and trimming were worked out from the DNA. The repertoire holds 200,000 or so clones, with around 75% as singletons.

V and J are TRBV27 and TRBJ2-7, with TRBD2 matching over 7 bases. The sample comprised peripheral blood. This clonotype was sampled from a human donor in a cohort sampled during active COVID-19. The CDR3 region has the DNA TGTGCCAGCAGTTTATCGGCGGGGGTGGGGCAGTACTTC. Protein product: CASSLSAGVGQYF.